The 20 T cell receptor beta chains below were found in one sample sequenced in a study of early T cells in non-severe SARS-CoV-2 infection. TCRdb re-analysed the 5' RACE reads in MiXCR, keeping a single row per CDR3 protein. The sample lists tens of thousands of distinct CDR3 sequences, approximately 14% occurring once. Sequenced: whole blood. The origin of the receptors is an adult who was a healthcare worker with PCR-confirmed SARS-CoV-2 infection or an uninfected control (not recorded which).

This clonotype was counted between two and nine times. V gene TRBV5-1 combines with J gene TRBJ2-3; 9 nucleotides agree with TRBD2. The germline V gene encodes CDR1 SGHRS and CDR2 YFSETQ. The CDR3 length is 16 residues. The V gene end was trimmed by 0 bases and the J gene end by 4 bases; junction bases not matched to a gene: 6. As DNA, the CDR3 is TGCGCCAGCAGCTTGGGCGCGGTAGCGGGAGCAGATACGCAGTATTTT. Its protein is CASSLGAVAGADTQYF.

This clonotype has at least ten counts. The chain couples TRBV4-1 to TRBJ2-7; TRBD2 aligns across 13 bases. Germline lookup yields CDR1 MGHRA and CDR2 YSYEKL. This CDR3 is 17 amino acids long. Unmatched junction bases numbered 7, after V lost 3 bases and J lost 2 bases. The CDR3 spells CASSHPGLAGFAYEQYF. The CDR3 bases are TGCGCCAGCAGCCATCCGGGACTAGCGGGATTCGCCTACGAGCAGTACTTC.

This clonotype was observed many times. The chain combines TRBV14 with TRBJ2-5; D ambiguous. The CDR3 is 17 residues long. CDR1 and CDR2 (germline): SGHDN, FVKESK. Trimming took 0 bases from V and 1 from J, leaving 15 bases between them. The CDR3 region has the DNA TGTGCCAGCAGCCAAGATATCATCTTCTCCCTCCAAGAGACCCAGTACTTC. It encodes CASSQDIIFSLQETQYF.

Many counts were recorded for this clonotype. The J gene is TRBJ1-1, the V gene TRBV20-1; D is possibly TRBD1 (6 bases). This CDR3 has 14 amino acids. The germline CDR1 and CDR2 sequences are DFQATT and SNEGSKA (reference sequence). Trimming removed 3 bases from V and 0 bases from J, with 11 bases in between. CDR3 amino acids: CSASGQTMNTEAFF. The CDR3 DNA reads TGCAGTGCTAGCGGACAGACCATGAACACTGAAGCTTTCTTT.

The J gene is TRBJ1-2, the V gene TRBV9; D is undetermined. The CDR3 is 12 amino acids. The V end was cut by 2 bases, the J end by 2 bases, with 4 bases between. Germline-derived CDR1 and CDR2 are SGDLS and YYNGEE. CDR3: CASSVENYGYTF. The CDR3, as DNA: TGTGCCAGCAGCGTGGAGAACTATGGCTACACCTTC.

This clonotype was recorded a few times. The chain combines TRBV10-3 with TRBJ2-5; D gene unclear. Trimming removed 5 bases from V and 4 bases from J, with 8 bases in between. Germline V gene lookup returns CDR1 ENHRY and CDR2 SYGVKD. The CDR3 runs to 12 residues. The CDR3 bases are TGTGCCATCAGTCGCACCGCAGAGACCCAGTACTTC. Translation gives CAISRTAETQYF.

The V gene is TRBV3-1, the J gene TRBJ1-5, with D hard to call. CDR1 LGHDT and CDR2 YNNKEL come from the germline V gene (reference sequence). CDR3 length: 13 residues. V was clipped by 3 bases and J by 5 bases, with 8 bases between them. CDR3 in amino acids: CASSQGRDQPQHF. In DNA, the CDR3 is TGTGCCAGCAGCCAGGGAAGGGATCAGCCCCAGCATTTT.

The J gene is TRBJ1-1, the V gene TRBV5-6, with a possible D match to TRBD1 (5 bases). Germline CDR1 is SGHDT and CDR2 is YYEEEE. The CDR3 has 14 residues. V was clipped by 4 bases and J by 2 bases, with 12 bases between them. The CDR3 is CASSLGDLNTEAFF. CDR3 sequence (DNA): TGTGCCAGCAGCCTGGGGGACCTAAACACTGAAGCTTTCTTT.

This clonotype was seen ten or more times. The chain recombines TRBV20-1 with TRBJ1-5; no clear D. Germline CDR1 is DFQATT and CDR2 is SNEGSKA (reference sequence). V lost 1 base and J lost 7, with 14 bases in between. This CDR3 has 14 amino acids. CDR3 sequence (DNA): TGCAGTGCTAGAGGCCCTGGGGAGGTGCAGCCCCAGCATTTT. Its protein is CSARGPGEVQPQHF.

This clonotype was observed a few times. The J gene is TRBJ1-6, the V gene TRBV7-9; D not resolved. The V and J ends lost 5 bases and 7 bases respectively, with 18 bases between them. This CDR3 contains 16 residues. Germline V gene sequence: CDR1 SEHNR, CDR2 FQNEAQ (reference sequence). The CDR3 reads CASSLGAGEWNSPLHF. Here the CDR3 DNA reads TGTGCCAGCAGCCTGGGCGCCGGGGAATGGAATTCACCCCTCCACTTT.

This clonotype was picked up many times. This chain connects TRBV5-4 to TRBJ1-2; the D gene is possibly TRBD1 (5 bases). This CDR3 comprises 14 residues. V lost 0 bases, J lost 1 base, and 7 bases lay in between. Germline lookup yields CDR1 SGHNT and CDR2 YYREEE (reference sequence). CDR3 DNA sequence: TGTGCCAGCAGCTTGGGGGGCATTAACTATGGCTACACCTTC. Translating gives CASSLGGINYGYTF.

This clonotype has a handful of counts. The chain combines TRBV3-1 with TRBJ2-1, with 8 bases matching TRBD1. The junction had 7 bases not matched to a gene; V was cut back by 0 bases and J by 9 bases. CDR1 is LGHDT and CDR2 is YNNKEL in the germline V gene (reference sequence). This CDR3 has 15 amino acids. Here the CDR3 reads CASSQDATGDGEQFF. CDR3 DNA sequence: TGTGCCAGCAGCCAAGACGCGACAGGGGACGGTGAGCAGTTCTTC.

This clonotype was seen only a few times. V is TRBV6-5 and J is TRBJ2-1, with D possibly TRBD1 on 5 matching bases. The CDR3 totals 16 residues. Germline values: CDR1 MNHEY, CDR2 SVGAGI. Trimming cost V 6 bases and J 2 bases, with 17 bases left between them. This CDR3 is CASRLFQGVAYNEQFF. The CDR3 DNA reads TGTGCCAGCAGGCTGTTCCAGGGCGTCGCCTACAATGAGCAGTTCTTC.

The chain couples TRBV20-1 to TRBJ1-3; no reliable D call. Germline V lookup: CDR1 DFQATT, CDR2 SNEGSKA (reference sequence). V lost 0 bases to trimming and J lost 0 bases, with 15 bases between them. The CDR3 is made up of 17 amino acids. CDR3 nucleotides: TGCAGTGCTAGAGATCCCTTCACAAACCCCTCTGGAAACACCATATATTTT. Its translation: CSARDPFTNPSGNTIYF.

This chain links TRBV5-1 with TRBJ2-3; 7 nucleotides match TRBD1. There are 17 residues in the CDR3. Per the germline V gene, CDR1 is SGHRS and CDR2 is YFSETQ. With V trimmed by 0 bases and J by 1 base, 8 bases remained unmatched. The CDR3 region has the DNA TGCGCCAGCAGCTTGGGCCGCGGAACAGGGGGCACAGATACGCAGTATTTT. It is translated as CASSLGRGTGGTDTQYF.

This chain joins TRBV7-6 and TRBJ1-1; TRBD1 matches at 9 bases. V gave up 5 bases and J gave up 5 bases; unmatched junction bases: 6. This CDR3 has 14 amino acids. The germline V gene encodes CDR1 SGHVS and CDR2 FNYEAQ. The CDR3 is CASSPPTGGTEAFF. CDR3 DNA: TGTGCCAGCAGCCCGCCGACAGGGGGGACTGAAGCTTTCTTT.

This clonotype was found a few times. CDR3 DNA sequence: TGTGCCACCAAGCGGGAAATCACAGATACGCAGTATTTT. Residues: CATKREITDTQYF. This chain joins TRBV5-4 and TRBJ2-3, with 7 positions matching TRBD2. This CDR3 region has 13 residues. The germline gives CDR1 SGHNT, CDR2 YYREEE (reference sequence). The V and J ends lost 9 bases and 2 bases, in that order; junction bases with no gene match: 6.

In the case of this clonotype: A much larger clone differs by one base, so this may be a read error. The V gene is TRBV7-6, the J gene TRBJ2-7; 8 nucleotides align to TRBD2. Trimming at V came to 1 base and at J to 6 bases, leaving 8 bases not matched to a gene. The CDR3 spans 15 residues. Germline CDR1 SGHVS, CDR2 FNYEAQ. The CDR3 is CASSLGASGYGEQYF. CDR3 DNA: TGTGCCAGCAGCTTAGGGGCTAGCGGGTACGGCGAGCAGTACTTC. The full variable domain, its missing parts supplied by reference TRBV7-6 and TRBJ2-7, is GAGVSQSPRYKVTKRGQDVALRCDPISGHVSLYWYRQALGQGPEFLTYFNYEAQQDKSGLPNDRFSAERPEGSISTLTIQRTEQRDSAMYRCASSLGASGYGEQYFGPGTRLTVT.

This clonotype was seen more than once but under ten times. The gene calls are TRBV12-3 or TRBV12-4 and TRBJ2-7; D uncertain. This CDR3 has 14 residues. Trimming took 6 bases from V and 5 from J, leaving 17 bases between them. CDR3 amino acids: CASSPIATLNEQYF. The CDR3 coding sequence is TGTGCCAGCAGCCCGATAGCCACCCTAAACGAGCAGTACTTC.

The sample holds many counts of this clonotype. This sequence joins TRBV27 and TRBJ2-7; D is uncertain. Germline assignment: CDR1 MNHEY and CDR2 SMNVEV (reference sequence). The CDR3 consists of 11 residues. Trimming removed 5 bases at V and 6 bases at J, with 8 bases between. The CDR3 nucleotides read TGTGCCAGCAGTCGCTACGGCGAGCAGTACTTC. Amino acids: CASSRYGEQYF.